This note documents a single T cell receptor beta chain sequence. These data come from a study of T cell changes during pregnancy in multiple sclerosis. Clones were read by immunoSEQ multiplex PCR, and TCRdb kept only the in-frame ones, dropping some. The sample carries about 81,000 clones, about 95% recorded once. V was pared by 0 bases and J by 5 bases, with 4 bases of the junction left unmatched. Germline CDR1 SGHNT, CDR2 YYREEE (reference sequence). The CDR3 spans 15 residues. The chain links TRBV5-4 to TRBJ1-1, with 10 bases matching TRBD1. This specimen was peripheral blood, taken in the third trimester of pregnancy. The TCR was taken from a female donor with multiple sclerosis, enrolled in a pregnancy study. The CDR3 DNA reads TGTGCCAGCAGCTTGGATGGGACAGGGGTTACTGAAGCTTTCTTT. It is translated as CASSLDGTGVTEAFF.